These 19 T cell receptor beta chains came from one sample sequenced in a study of blood T cell repertoires in COVID-19. Libraries were prepared by immunoSEQ multiplex PCR; TCRdb keeps only in-frame clonotypes and omits some of them. The table has more than 200,000 clones, less than 90% seen once. Sequences were obtained from peripheral blood. The source is a woman between 50 and 59 years old with acute or convalescent COVID-19.

The chain links TRBV7-3 to TRBJ1-1; D remains unclear. V was cut by 2 bases and J by 3 bases, with 13 bases left in between. The CDR3 covers 15 residues. Germline CDR1 and CDR2: SGHTA and FQGTGA. This CDR3 reads CASSLGGGSYTEAFF. The CDR3 coding sequence is TGTGCCAGCAGCTTAGGCGGAGGCTCCTACACTGAAGCTTTCTTT.

The gene calls are TRBV5-4 and TRBJ2-7, with 8 bases fitting TRBD1. Trimming removed 5 bases from V and 4 bases from J; junction bases left unmatched: 8. Germline CDR1 reads SGHNT; CDR2 reads YYREEE (reference sequence). The CDR3 is 14 residues long. DNA of the CDR3: TGTGCCAGCAGTTCCAGACAGGGGAGTTACGAGCAGTACTTC. Translating it yields CASSSRQGSYEQYF.

This sequence joins TRBV27 and TRBJ1-5, with 7 nucleotides matching TRBD1. Per germline, CDR1 MNHEY and CDR2 SMNVEV (reference sequence). The CDR3 has 15 amino acids. V trimming: 6 bases; J trimming: 5 bases; junction bases outside the gene matches: 10. The CDR3 loop is CASSPFRGFHQPQHF. CDR3 nucleotide sequence: TGTGCCAGCAGCCCGTTCAGGGGGTTCCATCAGCCCCAGCATTTT.

This chain joins TRBV29-1 and TRBJ1-4, with a tentative D call TRBD1 (6 bases). The CDR3 is 12 residues long. V dropped 3 bases and J dropped 7 bases, with 9 bases sitting between them. CDR1 and CDR2 from the germline V gene are SQVTM and ANQGSEA. The CDR3 protein is CSVEAGAEKLFF. In nucleotides, the CDR3 is TGCAGCGTTGAGGCAGGGGCTGAAAAACTGTTTTTT.

The chain recombines TRBV5-5 with TRBJ1-5; TRBD1 matches 8 bases. Trimming cost V 2 bases and J 3 bases; bases outside gene matches: 10. This CDR3 region has 17 residues. Per the germline V gene, CDR1 is SGHKS and CDR2 is YYEKEE (reference sequence). CDR3 loop: CASSFVLQGGVNQPQHF. The CDR3 DNA reads TGTGCCAGCAGCTTCGTCTTACAGGGGGGAGTCAATCAGCCCCAGCATTTT.

The chain combines TRBV3-1 (or the pseudogene TRBV3-2) with TRBJ2-1; TRBD2 is a possible D gene (6 bases). V gave up 10 bases and J gave up 10 bases, with 14 bases separating them. The CDR3 sequence is 11 residues long. Germline V lookup: CDR1 LGHDT, CDR2 YNNKEL (reference sequence). This chain's CDR3 is CATLMGGEQFF. DNA of the CDR3: TGTGCCACCCTAATGGGAGGCGAGCAGTTCTTC.

This chain connects TRBV2 to TRBJ1-5; 10 bases agree with TRBD1. With 7 bases clipped from V and 6 bases from J, the junction kept 9 bases outside the gene matches. The CDR3 sequence is 15 residues long. The germline CDR1 and CDR2 sequences are SNHLY and FYNNEI. The CDR3 DNA is TGTGCCAGCACCACGACAGGGGGCGCGGGTCAGCCCCAGCATTTT. Translated: CASTTTGGAGQPQHF.

This clone was picked up one time. This CDR3 is also generated by other DNA sequences in the sample. The gene calls are TRBV5-1 and TRBJ1-3; D call uncertain. CDR1 and CDR2 from the germline V gene are SGHRS and YFSETQ. The CDR3 length is 15 residues. Trimming removed 4 bases at V and 0 bases at J, with 11 bases between. The CDR3 bases are TGCGCCAGCAGCGTTGACTCTTCCTCTGGAAACACCATATATTTT. Its protein product is CASSVDSSSGNTIYF.

This chain uses TRBV19 with TRBJ1-3; D unresolved. The CDR3 totals 15 residues. Germline V gene data show CDR1 as LNHDA and CDR2 as SQIVND (reference sequence). Deletions cut 2 bases from V and 2 bases from J, with 10 bases between. This CDR3 reads CASSISEAAGNTIYF. The CDR3 coding sequence is TGTGCCAGTAGTATAAGCGAAGCTGCTGGAAACACCATATATTTT.

The rearrangement links TRBV30 to TRBJ2-2, with a tentative D call TRBD2 (5 bases). Trimming pared 2 bases from V and 4 bases from J, leaving 11 bases between. CDR1 GTSNPN and CDR2 SVGIG come from the germline V gene (reference sequence). The CDR3 covers 14 residues. In DNA form, the CDR3 reads TGTGCCTGGAGTCTTTGGACTTCCACCGGGGAGCTGTTTTTT. Translation: CAWSLWTSTGELFF.

This clone came up a few times. CDR3 in amino acids: CASSIMAGLGGIRQETQYF. CDR3 bases: TGTGCCAGTAGTATAATGGCCGGCTTGGGCGGGATAAGACAAGAGACCCAGTACTTC. V usage is TRBV19 and J usage is TRBJ2-5; D is perhaps TRBD2 (6 bases). Germline CDR1 is LNHDA and CDR2 is SQIVND (reference sequence). The germline V and J ends were trimmed by 2 bases and 2 bases, with 24 bases remaining between them. This CDR3 is built from 19 residues.

The chain combines TRBV7-2 with TRBJ2-3; TRBD2 is a possible D gene (6 bases). Between the trimmed V and J ends, which lost 5 bases and 5 bases, there was a span of 17 bases. In germline, CDR1 is SGHTA, CDR2 FQGNSA. This CDR3 spans 15 amino acids. The CDR3 spells CASSPQRATGDTQYF. Written as DNA, the CDR3 is TGTGCCAGCAGCCCCCAGCGGGCCACCGGAGATACGCAGTATTTT.

The chain joins TRBV7-8 to TRBJ2-2; TRBD1 might be the D (5 bases). Germline V gene sequence: CDR1 SGHVS, CDR2 FQNEAQ. The CDR3 is 15 amino acids. Trimming cost V 0 bases and J 4 bases, with 9 bases left between them. CDR3 sequence (DNA): TGTGCCAGCAGCTTAGCCCAAAGGGGCACCGGGGAGCTGTTTTTT. Translated: CASSLAQRGTGELFF. The whole variable domain, remainder taken from reference TRBV7-8 and TRBJ2-2, is GAGVSQSPRYKVAKRGQDVALRCDPISGHVSLFWYQQALGQGPEFLTYFQNEAQLDKSGLPSDRFFAERPEGSVSTLKIQRTQQEDSAVYLCASSLAQRGTGELFFGEGSRLTVL.

The CDR3 here is CASATSGKYNEQFF. CDR3 DNA sequence: TGTGCCAGCGCGACTAGCGGGAAATACAATGAGCAGTTCTTC. The rearrangement uses TRBV9 and TRBJ2-1; 11 positions agree with TRBD2. Germline V gene sequence: CDR1 SGDLS, CDR2 YYNGEE. The CDR3 is made up of 14 amino acids. The V segment lost 7 bases and the J segment 4 bases; nucleotides outside the gene matches: 4. Full variable domain (rest looked up from reference TRBV9 and TRBJ2-1): DSGVTQTPKHLITATGQRVTLRCSPRSGDLSVYWYQQSLDQGLQFLIQYYNGEERAKGNILERFSAQQFPDLHSELNLSSLELGDSALYFCASATSGKYNEQFFGPGTRLTVL.

This chain joins TRBV30 and TRBJ2-2; 9 nucleotides line up with TRBD2. There are 16 residues in the CDR3. Germline V lookup: CDR1 GTSNPN, CDR2 SVGIG (reference sequence). After removal of 3 bases from V and 0 bases from J, the junction contained 5 bases not matched to a gene. CDR3 amino acids: CAWRISGRTNTGELFF. The CDR3 nucleotides read TGTGCCTGGAGGATTAGCGGGAGAACGAACACCGGGGAGCTGTTTTTT.

This chain joins TRBV19 and TRBJ1-3, with 7 bases fitting TRBD1. This CDR3 has 17 amino acids. V trimming: 9 bases; J trimming: 2 bases; junction bases outside the gene matches: 16. Germline-derived CDR1 and CDR2 are LNHDA and SQIVND (reference sequence). The CDR3 DNA follows: TGTGCCAGCCACATGAGGGACAGTTTGTTTCCTGGAAACACCATATATTTT. Protein: CASHMRDSLFPGNTIYF.

This chain connects TRBV10-3 to TRBJ1-2, with 7 bases fitting TRBD1. With V trimmed by 6 bases and J by 7 bases, 14 bases remained unmatched. In germline, CDR1 is ENHRY, CDR2 SYGVKD. The CDR3 has 15 residues. DNA of the CDR3: TGTGCCATCAGGGGATGGACAGGCTCCCTGGGTGGCTACACCTTC. This codes for CAIRGWTGSLGGYTF.

The rearrangement joins TRBV9 to TRBJ1-2, with D possibly matching TRBD1 (5 bases). Trimming removed 3 bases at V and 3 bases at J, with 18 bases between. CDR3 length: 16 amino acids. Germline CDR1 is SGDLS and CDR2 is YYNGEE. The CDR3 sequence is CASSGSFRGRDYGYTF. The CDR3 region has the DNA TGTGCCAGCAGCGGATCTTTCCGTGGCAGGGACTATGGCTACACCTTC.

The gene calls are TRBV11-3 and TRBJ2-5; 9 nucleotides agree with TRBD2. Germline loops: CDR1 SGHNT, CDR2 YENEEA. The CDR3 runs to 14 residues. With 5 bases clipped from V and 9 bases from J, the junction kept 10 bases outside the gene matches. This CDR3 is CASSPRGGAEAQYF. The CDR3 DNA reads TGTGCCAGCAGCCCCCGCGGGGGGGCGGAGGCCCAGTACTTC. Looking up the rest from reference TRBV11-3 and TRBJ2-5 gives the full variable domain: EAGVVQSPRYKIIEKKQPVAFWCNPISGHNTLYWYLQNLGQGPELLIRYENEEAVDDSQLPKDRFSAERLKGVDSTLKIQPAELGDSAVYLCASSPRGGAEAQYFGPGTRLLVL.